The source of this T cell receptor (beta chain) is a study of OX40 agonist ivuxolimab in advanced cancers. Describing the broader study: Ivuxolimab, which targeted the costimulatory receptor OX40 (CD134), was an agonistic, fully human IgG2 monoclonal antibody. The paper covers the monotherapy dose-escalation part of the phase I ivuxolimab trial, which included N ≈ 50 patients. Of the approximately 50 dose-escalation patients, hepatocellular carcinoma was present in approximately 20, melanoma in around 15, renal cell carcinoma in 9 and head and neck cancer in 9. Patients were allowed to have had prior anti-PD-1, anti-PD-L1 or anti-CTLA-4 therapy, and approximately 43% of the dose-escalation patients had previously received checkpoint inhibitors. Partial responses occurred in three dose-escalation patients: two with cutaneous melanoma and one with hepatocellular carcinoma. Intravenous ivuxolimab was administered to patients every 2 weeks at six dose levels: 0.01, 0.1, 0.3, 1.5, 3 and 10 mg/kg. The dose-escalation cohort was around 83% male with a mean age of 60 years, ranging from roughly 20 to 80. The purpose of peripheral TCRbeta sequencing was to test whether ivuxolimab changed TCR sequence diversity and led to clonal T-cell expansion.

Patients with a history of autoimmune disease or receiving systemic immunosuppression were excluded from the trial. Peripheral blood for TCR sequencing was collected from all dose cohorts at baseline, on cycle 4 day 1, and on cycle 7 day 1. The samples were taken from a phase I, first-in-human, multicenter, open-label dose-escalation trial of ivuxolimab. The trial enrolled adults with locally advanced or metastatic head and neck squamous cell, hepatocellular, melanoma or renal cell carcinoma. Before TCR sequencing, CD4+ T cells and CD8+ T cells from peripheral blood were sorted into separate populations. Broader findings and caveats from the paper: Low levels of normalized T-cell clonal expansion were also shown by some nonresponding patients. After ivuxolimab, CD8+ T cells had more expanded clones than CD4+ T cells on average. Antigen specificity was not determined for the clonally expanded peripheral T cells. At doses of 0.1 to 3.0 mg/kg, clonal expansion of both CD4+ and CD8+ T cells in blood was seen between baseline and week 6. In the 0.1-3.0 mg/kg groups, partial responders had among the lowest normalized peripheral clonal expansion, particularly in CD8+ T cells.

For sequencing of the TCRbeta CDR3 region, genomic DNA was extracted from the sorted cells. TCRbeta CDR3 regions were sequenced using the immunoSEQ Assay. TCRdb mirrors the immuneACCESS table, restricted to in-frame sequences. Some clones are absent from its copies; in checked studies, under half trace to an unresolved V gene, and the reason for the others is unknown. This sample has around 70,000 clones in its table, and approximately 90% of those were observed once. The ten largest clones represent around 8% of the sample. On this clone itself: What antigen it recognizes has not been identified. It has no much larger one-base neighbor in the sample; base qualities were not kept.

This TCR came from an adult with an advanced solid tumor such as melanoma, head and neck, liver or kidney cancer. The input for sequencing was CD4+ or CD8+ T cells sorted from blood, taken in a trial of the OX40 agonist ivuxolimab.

The CDR3 region: CASSRGGDRSYEQYF. The nucleotide sequence reads as follows: TGTGCCAGCAGCCGTGGGGGGGACAGGTCCTACGAGCAGTACTTC. The V gene is TRBV9 and the J gene is TRBJ2-7, and perhaps TRBD1 as D gene, on 8 matching bases. V and J are truncated by 4 bases and 1 base respectively, leaving an intervening sequence of 15 bases. The germline V gene yields SGDLS for CDR1 and YYNGEE for CDR2. Including the terminal cysteine and phenylalanine, the CDR3 comprises 15 residues. The retained sequence is limited to the CDR3, 45 bases, with the frame set at the first base.